Shown below are 12 T cell receptor beta chains from a single sample sequenced in a study of cytomegalovirus exposure and HLA in healthy donors. PCR employed 60 Vbeta and 13 Jbeta primers. This table comes from immunoSEQ multiplex PCR, and its TCRdb copy is limited to in-frame clones, with some not included. Of 100,000 or so clones listed, more than 65% were seen once; the top ten hold 4% to 5.5%. Sequencing was done on a sample of PBMCs. All receptors derive from a young woman in good health and CMV-seropositive.

The gene calls are TRBV29-1 and TRBJ1-2, with D hard to call. The CDR3 contains 13 residues. The germline V gene encodes CDR1 SQVTM and CDR2 ANQGSEA. V gave up 2 bases and J gave up 4 bases, with 11 bases separating them. CDR3 in DNA: TGCAGCGTTGAATGGTACGCGGGCTATGGCTACACCTTC. This translates into CSVEWYAGYGYTF.

V is TRBV19 and J is TRBJ2-2, with TRBD1 matching 8 bases. CDR3 length: 16 residues. Looked up from germline, CDR1 is LNHDA and CDR2 is SQIVND (reference sequence). After removal of 4 bases from V and 1 base from J, the junction contained 5 bases not matched to a gene. CDR3 DNA: TGTGCCAGTAGTACCCCAGGGGGCGGGAACACCGGGGAGCTGTTTTTT. Translating gives CASSTPGGGNTGELFF.

The chain couples TRBV7-2 to TRBJ2-1; a weak D match, TRBD2 (6 bases). This CDR3 spans 14 amino acids. V shed 5 bases and J shed 4 bases, with 12 bases lying between them. Per germline, CDR1 SGHTA and CDR2 FQGNSA. The CDR3: CASSPEAGYNEQFF. CDR3 sequence (DNA): TGTGCCAGCAGCCCTGAGGCGGGGTACAATGAGCAGTTCTTC.

This sequence joins TRBV2 and TRBJ1-2; a possible D gene is TRBD1 (5 bases). This CDR3 is built from 15 residues. V lost 2 bases to trimming and J lost 6 bases, with 16 bases between them. Germline CDR1 is SNHLY and CDR2 is FYNNEI. CDR3: CASSENSIGANGYTF. The CDR3 DNA reads TGTGCCAGCAGTGAAAATTCTATTGGGGCTAATGGCTACACCTTC.

The chain links TRBV11-2 to TRBJ2-1; maybe TRBD2 (5 bases). Germline CDR1 and CDR2: SGHAT and FQNNGV. Trimming left V 5 bases short and J 7 bases short, with 12 bases between. The CDR3 runs to 13 residues. CDR3 bases: TGTGCCAGCAGCGGCAGTAGCGTGAATGAGCAGTTCTTC. Its translation is CASSGSSVNEQFF.

The V and J genes are TRBV12-5 and TRBJ2-3; 9 bases match TRBD2. Germline CDR1 reads LGHNT; CDR2 reads FRNRAP. Losses at the gene ends were 8 bases for V and 5 bases for J; bases not matched to a gene: 5. CDR3 size: 13 residues. CDR3 nucleotides: TGTGCTAGTTTGGGTAGCGGGAGAGATACGCAGTATTTT. This codes for CASLGSGRDTQYF.

V gene TRBV7-3 combines with J gene TRBJ2-5; 9 nucleotides align to TRBD1. This CDR3 has 15 residues. Germline-derived CDR1 and CDR2 are SGHTA and FQGTGA. V trimming: 2 bases; J trimming: 5 bases; junction bases outside the gene matches: 6. This CDR3 is CASSLPTGGVETQYF. The DNA for the CDR3 is TGTGCCAGCAGCTTACCGACAGGGGGGGTGGAGACCCAGTACTTC.

The V gene is TRBV5-1, the J gene TRBJ2-7, with TRBD2 identical over 8 bases. CDR3 length equals 18 residues. Germline-derived CDR1 and CDR2 are SGHRS and YFSETQ. J gave up 2 bases and V 2 bases, and 15 bases lay outside the gene matches. This chain's CDR3 is CASSLGRGAGGGAYEQYF. The DNA for the CDR3 is TGCGCCAGCAGCTTAGGTCGAGGGGCGGGAGGAGGTGCCTACGAGCAGTACTTC.

The chain couples TRBV7-3 to TRBJ2-1, with 7 bases lining up with TRBD2. The CDR3 consists of 18 residues. The J segment lost 4 bases and the V segment lost 2 bases, leaving 14 bases of the junction unmatched. Germline CDR1 is SGHTA and CDR2 is FQGTGA. CDR3 amino acids: CASSLGSGSGGGYNEQFF. The CDR3 DNA reads TGTGCCAGCAGCTTAGGTAGTGGGTCGGGAGGAGGGTACAATGAGCAGTTCTTC. Full variable domain (rest looked up from reference TRBV7-3 and TRBJ2-1): GAGVSQTPSNKVTEKGKYVELRCDPISGHTALYWYRQSLGQGPEFLIYFQGTGAADDSGLPNDRFFAVRPEGSVSTLKIQRTERGDSAVYLCASSLGSGSGGGYNEQFFGPGTRLTVL.

V usage is TRBV9 and J usage is TRBJ2-7; TRBD2 aligns across 11 bases. CDR3 length: 17 residues. Looked up from germline, CDR1 is SGDLS and CDR2 is YYNGEE. J lost 3 bases, V lost 0 bases, and 8 bases had no gene match. The CDR3 sequence is CASSVDPLAGVNYEQYF. The CDR3 nucleotides read TGTGCCAGCAGCGTAGACCCACTAGCGGGAGTTAACTACGAGCAGTACTTC.

This clone was detected only a few times. CDR3 in amino acids: CASSPQGASTDTQYF. DNA of the CDR3: TGTGCCAGCAGCCCGCAGGGGGCTAGCACAGATACGCAGTATTTT. The genes are TRBV7-3 and TRBJ2-3, with 8 bases aligning to TRBD1. The germline V gene has CDR1 SGHTA and CDR2 FQGTGA. V gave up 5 bases and J gave up 0 bases; unmatched junction bases: 4. The length of the CDR3 is 15 residues.

V is TRBV11-2 and J is TRBJ2-7; 10 bases are a match to TRBD2. In germline, CDR1 is SGHAT, CDR2 FQNNGV. With V trimmed by 5 bases and J by 2 bases, 9 bases remained unmatched. CDR3 size: 16 residues. The CDR3, as DNA: TGTGCCAGCAGCAGGACCGGGACTAGCGTGACCTACGAGCAGTACTTC. It is translated as CASSRTGTSVTYEQYF.